Below, 13 T cell receptor beta chains from the same sample are listed, as sequenced in a study of vaccination effects on CD4 cells after COVID-19. Expansion of antigen-specific CD4+ T cells with viral peptide pools was carried out by the ViraFEST assay before sequencing. The culture ran for about 11 days, and then CD4+ T cells were isolated. Nucleocapsid antibodies stayed negative before and after vaccination, showing no earlier SARS-CoV-2 infection. The assay was immunoSEQ multiplex PCR, and TCRdb's table has in-frame clones only and misses some. This table holds about 54,000 clones, approximately 70% found once. These receptors' targets are unknown. The input for sequencing was CD4+ T cells from PBMCs cultured with SARS-CoV-2 spike peptides, taken before COVID-19 vaccination. The receptors derive from a human donor who received a COVID-19 vaccine.

The rearrangement links TRBV18 to TRBJ1-2; 7 nucleotides match TRBD1. The CDR3 sequence is 14 residues long. The V gene end was trimmed by 3 bases and the J gene end by 3 bases; junction bases not matched to a gene: 4. Germline V gives CDR1 KGHSH, CDR2 LQKENI. CDR3 DNA sequence: TGTGCCAGCTCACCGCAAACAGGGGACTATGGCTACACCTTC. It codes for CASSPQTGDYGYTF.

The J gene is TRBJ2-2, the V gene TRBV3-1 (or the pseudogene TRBV3-2), with 8 bases that match TRBD2. J lost 3 bases, V lost 0 bases, and 9 bases had no gene match. CDR1 is LGHDT, CDR2 YNNKEL, per germline (reference sequence). The CDR3 has 18 residues. Written as DNA, the CDR3 is TGTGCCAGCAGCCAAGATCTAGGCGGGAGGAGGGACACCGGGGAGCTGTTTTTT. Translation: CASSQDLGGRRDTGELFF.

This chain connects TRBV7-9 to TRBJ1-5; D is possibly TRBD1 (5 bases). CDR3 length: 14 amino acids. Trimming left V 1 base short and J 7 bases short, with 11 bases between. Germline CDR1 SEHNR, CDR2 FQNEAQ (reference sequence). The CDR3, as DNA: TGTGCCAGCAGCTTAGGGGGCGGGGGACAGCCCCAGCATTTT. This encodes CASSLGGGGQPQHF.

The gene calls are TRBV6-5 and TRBJ1-2, with D perhaps TRBD1 (5 bases). Germline V gene lookup returns CDR1 MNHEY and CDR2 SVGAGI. The CDR3 contains 11 residues. V was pared by 9 bases and J by 7 bases, with 12 bases between. The DNA for the CDR3 is TGTGCCAGTACCCAGGGAGGTGGCTACACCTTC. Translating gives CASTQGGGYTF.

V gene TRBV29-1 combines with J gene TRBJ2-5; D is perhaps TRBD2 (7 bases). V was clipped by 4 bases and J by 5 bases, with 17 bases between them. CDR3 length equals 14 residues. Per the germline V gene, CDR1 is SQVTM and CDR2 is ANQGSEA. The CDR3 DNA reads TGCAGCGTTGCTTACGTACAGGGAGGGGAGACCCAGTACTTC. Its translation: CSVAYVQGGETQYF.

V and J are TRBV15 and TRBJ2-1; 15 nucleotides agree with TRBD2. V lost 3 bases, J lost 9 bases, and 6 bases stayed unmatched. CDR3 length: 16 residues. Germline lookup yields CDR1 LNHNV and CDR2 YYDKDF (reference sequence). CDR3 coding DNA: TGTGCCACCAGCAGGAATCCGGGACTAGCGGGAGGTGAGCAGTTCTTC. As protein: CATSRNPGLAGGEQFF.

The chain is built from TRBV27 and TRBJ2-2; TRBD1 aligns across 10 bases. The CDR3 extends over 16 amino acids. Germline CDR1 is MNHEY and CDR2 is SMNVEV (reference sequence). Unmatched junction bases numbered 6, after V lost 4 bases and J lost 4 bases. CDR3 in DNA: TGTGCCAGCAGTTGGGACAGGGGAGGTAGCACCGGGGAGCTGTTTTTT. Protein sequence: CASSWDRGGSTGELFF.

In this sample, this clone turned up a few times. The genes are TRBV7-2 and TRBJ1-4; no firm D call. CDR1 and CDR2 (germline): SGHTA, FQGNSA. The V and J ends lost 1 base and 0 bases respectively, with 6 bases between them. CDR3 length: 15 amino acids. The CDR3 here is CASSLGLTTNEKLFF. As DNA, the CDR3 is TGTGCCAGCAGCTTAGGGCTAACAACTAATGAAAAACTGTTTTTT.

The chain joins TRBV5-1 to TRBJ1-2; 9 positions match TRBD1. The V gene end was trimmed by 0 bases and the J gene end by 2 bases; junction bases not matched to a gene: 8. Germline lookup yields CDR1 SGHRS and CDR2 YFSETQ. The CDR3 runs to 17 residues. The CDR3 DNA sequence: TGCGCCAGCAGCTTGGGGATGGGACAGGGCCCCAACTATGGCTACACCTTC. Protein sequence: CASSLGMGQGPNYGYTF.

The chain is built from TRBV20-1 and TRBJ2-1, with 11 bases lining up with TRBD2. The V and J ends lost 8 bases and 12 bases, in that order; junction bases with no gene match: 3. The CDR3 runs to 10 residues. Germline CDR1 reads DFQATT; CDR2 reads SNEGSKA (reference sequence). In DNA form, the CDR3 reads TGCAGTCCAACTAGCGGGAGGCAGTTCTTC. It codes for CSPTSGRQFF.

The chain is built from TRBV3-1 (or the pseudogene TRBV3-2) and TRBJ1-1; D is unclear. This CDR3 has 14 amino acids. Looked up from germline, CDR1 is LGHDT and CDR2 is YNNKEL (reference sequence). V was pared by 4 bases and J by 1 base, with 10 bases between. The CDR3 bases are TGTGCCAGCAGCCCGACCTGGGAGAACACTGAAGCTTTCTTT. This codes for CASSPTWENTEAFF.

A few counts support this clone. The genes are TRBV7-2 and TRBJ2-1; D is perhaps TRBD1 or TRBD2 (5 bases each). With 6 bases removed from V and 8 bases from J, the gap between germline ends came to 20 bases. Germline V lookup: CDR1 SGHTA, CDR2 FQGNSA. This CDR3 is built from 15 residues. DNA for the CDR3: TGTGCCAGCAGTTCGGGGCGAACGGCCGCACATGAGCAGTTCTTC. Translated: CASSSGRTAAHEQFF.

V is TRBV6-1 and J is TRBJ1-1; 7 bases line up with TRBD1. Germline CDR1 MNHNS, CDR2 SASEGT. The CDR3 has 14 residues. The ends lost 2 bases at V and 1 base at J; junction bases unmatched: 1. The DNA of the CDR3 is TGTGCCAGCAGTGAATCAGGGGGGAACACTGAAGCTTTCTTT. Its protein product is CASSESGGNTEAFF.